Reported below is one T cell receptor beta chain. With a much larger clone just one base away, this may be a read error. Given the absence of the conserved phenylalanine or tryptophan at the CDR3 end, a read error is likely. The CDR3 sequence is 13 residues long. Germline V CDR1 and CDR2: MNHNS, SASEGT. These data belong to a study of T cells in Graves' hyperthyroidism and ophthalmopathy. RNA transcripts gave rise to amplified TCR beta CDR3 regions. First-round RT-PCR of the TCR CDR3 relied on the HTBI primer set. TCRdb analysed the multiplex PCR reads with MiXCR anew, one entry per CDR3 protein. The sample lists a few hundred thousand distinct CDR3 sequences; around 46% were seen once. Stable disease denoted Graves' hyperthyroidism without ophthalmopathy progression within 18 months. Each diagnosis was grounded in clinical symptoms, serum thyroxine and TRAb, thyroid ultrasound, and orbital computed tomography.

The chain combines TRBV6-1 with TRBJ2-1; D gene unclear. The J call could be wrong; TRBJ2-5 is a better fit for the DNA end. The clonotype was recovered from a woman aged 18 to 35 with Graves' hyperthyroidism. The sequenced sample consisted of peripheral blood or thyroid tissue (not recorded which). CDR3 sequence: CASSELEIETQYL. The CDR3 coding sequence is TGTGCCAGCAGTGAACTGGAGATCGAGACCCAGTACCTC.